This record looks at one TCR beta chain sequence and its context. Libraries were prepared by immunoSEQ multiplex PCR; TCRdb keeps only in-frame clonotypes and omits some of them. The sample shows 55,000 to 65,000 clones, 85% of them seen only once. The sample is drawn from a study of OX40 agonist ivuxolimab in advanced cancers. Across the whole study: Intravenous ivuxolimab was administered to patients every 2 weeks at 0.01 to 10 mg/kg. People in dose escalation had one of these cancers: hepatocellular carcinoma, melanoma, renal cell or head and neck cancer. Of mixed ages from about 20 to 85 and averaging roughly 66 years, the group was around 78% male.

The germline V gene has CDR1 SQVTM and CDR2 ANQGSEA. The CDR3 has 14 residues. The germline V and J ends were trimmed by 7 bases and 5 bases, with 15 bases remaining between them. The TCR was taken from an adult with an advanced solid tumor such as melanoma, head and neck, liver or kidney cancer. The sequenced sample was CD4+ or CD8+ T cells sorted from blood, obtained in a trial of the OX40 agonist ivuxolimab. The genes are TRBV29-1 and TRBJ1-6, with D perhaps matching TRBD1 (5 bases). Written as DNA, the CDR3 is TGCAGCGCTCGATCGGGGGGAAATAATTCACCCCTCCACTTT. Translating it yields CSARSGGNNSPLHF.